The 15 T cell receptor beta chains listed next were all sequenced from one sample in a study of T cells in Graves' hyperthyroidism and ophthalmopathy. RNA transcripts yielded amplified TCR beta CDR3 regions. HTBI primers were used for first-round RT-PCR of the TCR CDR3. MiXCR, run by TCRdb on the multiplex PCR reads, gives a single entry per CDR3 protein. Of 500,000 to 600,000 distinct CDR3 sequences in the sample, roughly 17% were seen once. Sequences were obtained from blood. The origin of the receptors is a woman aged 18-35 years with Graves' hyperthyroidism.

This clonotype appeared a few times. The chain carries TRBV29-1 and TRBJ2-7, with no clear D. CDR1 and CDR2 from the germline V gene are SQVTM and ANQGSEA. Trimming stripped 6 bases from V and 9 bases from J, with 12 bases between. The CDR3 sequence is 10 residues long. DNA of the CDR3: TGCAGCGTCCCTCGGTTTAGGCAGTACTTC. It encodes CSVPRFRQYF.

This clonotype was recorded at least ten times. The chain links TRBV12-3 or TRBV12-4 to TRBJ2-7, with D possibly TRBD1 on 6 matching bases. This CDR3 is 12 amino acids long. With 9 bases removed from V and 2 bases from J, the gap between germline ends came to 11 bases. The CDR3 sequence is CARYEGAYEQYF. The CDR3 coding sequence is TGTGCCAGATACGAGGGGGCCTACGAGCAGTACTTC.

The rearrangement joins TRBV28 to TRBJ2-2; D assignment may be TRBD1 or TRBD2 (5 bases each). Germline V CDR1 and CDR2: MDHEN, SYDVKM. V was trimmed by 4 bases and J by 1 base, leaving 16 bases between them. There are 17 residues in the CDR3. CDR3 in amino acids: CASSSLAGTENTGELFF. CDR3 sequence (DNA): TGTGCCAGCAGTTCCCTAGCCGGGACCGAGAACACCGGGGAGCTGTTTTTT.

The rearrangement links TRBV7-2 to TRBJ1-6, with D possibly being TRBD1 (6 bases). The V end lost 5 bases, the J end lost 5 bases, and 16 bases lay between the germline ends. Per the germline V gene, CDR1 is SGHTA and CDR2 is FQGNSA. This CDR3 has 16 residues. The CDR3 is CASSRGQMGDNSPLHF. For the CDR3, the DNA is TGTGCCAGCAGCCGAGGACAGATGGGGGATAATTCACCCCTCCACTTT.

This clonotype has ten or more counts. The gene calls are TRBV7-3 and TRBJ2-1; 8 nucleotides line up with TRBD1. Trimming at V came to 5 bases and at J to 5 bases, leaving 11 bases not matched to a gene. Germline CDR1 and CDR2: SGHTA and FQGTGA. This CDR3 has 16 amino acids. The CDR3 DNA sequence: TGTGCCAGCAGCCACAATAGACAGGGGTATAACAATGAGCAGTTCTTC. Amino acids: CASSHNRQGYNNEQFF. Based on the CDR3 plus reference TRBV7-3 and TRBJ2-1, the full variable domain is GAGVSQTPSNKVTEKGKYVELRCDPISGHTALYWYRQSLGQGPEFLIYFQGTGAADDSGLPNDRFFAVRPEGSVSTLKIQRTERGDSAVYLCASSHNRQGYNNEQFFGPGTRLTVL.

In regard to this clonotype: At one of its ends the junction is not consistent with the germline gene, which may arise from a read error. The genes are TRBV12-3 or TRBV12-4 and TRBJ1-1; no definite D call. This CDR3 is built from 11 residues. CDR3 nucleotides: TGTGCCAGCAGTGTAGGCACTGAAGCTTCCTTT. It yields the protein CASSVGTEASF.

This chain uses TRBV29-1 with TRBJ2-4, with TRBD2 as a possible D gene (5 bases). The germline gives CDR1 SQVTM, CDR2 ANQGSEA. V was cut by 4 bases and J by 6 bases, with 10 bases left in between. CDR3 length: 12 amino acids. The CDR3 loop reads CSVGGRGNIQYF. The CDR3 nucleotides read TGCAGCGTTGGTGGCCGGGGAAACATTCAGTACTTC. The variable domain in full, with the rest retrieved from reference TRBV29-1 and TRBJ2-4, is SAVISQKPSRDICQRGTSLTIQCQVDSQVTMMFWYRQQPGQSLTLIATANQGSEATYESGFVIDKFPISRPNLTFSTLTVSNMSPEDSSIYLCSVGGRGNIQYFGAGTRLSVL.

This clonotype has at least ten counts. The chain is built from TRBV2 and TRBJ2-7, with 9 bases lining up with TRBD1. There are 14 residues in the CDR3. Trimming cost V 6 bases and J 4 bases; bases outside gene matches: 7. Per germline, CDR1 SNHLY and CDR2 FYNNEI. The CDR3 DNA follows: TGTGCCAGCAGGGGGCCGGGACAGGGATACGAGCAGTACTTC. Residues: CASRGPGQGYEQYF.

There are a few counts of this clonotype. The chain uses TRBV28 and TRBJ2-5, with TRBD1 matching over 8 bases. The CDR3 is made up of 15 amino acids. CDR1 is MDHEN, CDR2 SYDVKM, per germline. V was pared by 4 bases and J by 7 bases, with 11 bases of the junction left unmatched. CDR3 bases: TGTGCCAGCAGTTGGACAGGGAAAATCGGGAGGACCCAGTACTTC. Its protein product is CASSWTGKIGRTQYF.

This clonotype was found many times. The V call is TRBV5-1, the J call TRBJ2-7; 7 bases are a match to TRBD1. The junction had 1 base not matched to a gene; V was cut back by 4 bases and J by 3 bases. Looked up from germline, CDR1 is SGHRS and CDR2 is YFSETQ. The CDR3 has 12 amino acids. The CDR3 DNA reads TGCGCCAGCAGCGGGACAGACTACGAGCAGTACTTC. Translated: CASSGTDYEQYF. The complete variable domain, with remaining parts taken from reference TRBV5-1 and TRBJ2-7, reads KAGVTQTPRYLIKTRGQQVTLSCSPISGHRSVSWYQQTPGQGLQFLFEYFSETQRNKGNFPGRFSGRQFSNSRSEMNVSTLELGDSALYLCASSGTDYEQYFGPGTRLTVT.

The V call is TRBV20-1, the J call TRBJ2-1; TRBD2 agrees at 11 bases. Trimming removed 1 base from V and 13 bases from J; junction bases left unmatched: 12. From germline, CDR1 is DFQATT and CDR2 SNEGSKA (reference sequence). CDR3 length: 15 amino acids. In DNA form, the CDR3 reads TGCAGTGCTAGAGGTCCGGGACTAGCGGATCCTTCCCAGTTCTTC. Amino acids: CSARGPGLADPSQFF.

This clonotype appeared a few times. The genes are TRBV5-1 and TRBJ1-2; D not resolved. This CDR3 spans 16 amino acids. Deletions cut 3 bases from V and 6 bases from J, with 21 bases between. Germline loops: CDR1 SGHRS, CDR2 YFSETQ. The CDR3: CASSSNPGGVEDGYTF. The CDR3 DNA reads TGCGCCAGCAGCTCCAACCCGGGTGGGGTTGAGGATGGCTACACCTTC.

This chain joins TRBV7-2 and TRBJ2-1; 8 positions agree with TRBD1. This CDR3 is 15 amino acids long. With 5 bases clipped from V and 4 bases from J, the junction kept 7 bases outside the gene matches. The germline CDR1 and CDR2 sequences are SGHTA and FQGNSA. The CDR3 DNA is TGTGCCAGCAGCCAGGGACAGGACGCGTACAATGAGCAGTTCTTC. Its translation: CASSQGQDAYNEQFF. The whole variable domain, filled in from reference TRBV7-2 and TRBJ2-1, reads GAGVSQSPSNKVTEKGKDVELRCDPISGHTALYWYRQSLGQGLEFLIYFQGNSAPDKSGLPSDRFSAERTGGSVSTLTIQRTQQEDSAVYLCASSQGQDAYNEQFFGPGTRLTVL.

This clonotype was seen many times. This chain joins TRBV27 and TRBJ2-1; weak D call: TRBD2 (6 bases). The V end lost 5 bases, the J end lost 6 bases, and 17 bases lay between the germline ends. Germline CDR1 is MNHEY and CDR2 is SMNVEV (reference sequence). CDR3 length: 15 residues. The DNA for the CDR3 is TGTGCCAGCAGTCGCCGCGGGACTGGAAGCAATGAGCAGTTCTTC. Protein product: CASSRRGTGSNEQFF.

This clonotype came up a few times. J is TRBJ1-2 and V is TRBV7-9, with D possibly TRBD1 on 5 matching bases. Germline CDR1 SEHNR, CDR2 FQNEAQ (reference sequence). The CDR3 is made up of 15 amino acids. V was cut by 1 base and J by 6 bases, with 15 bases left in between. CDR3 sequence: CASSLGTGQGDGYTF. CDR3 coding DNA: TGTGCCAGCAGCTTAGGTACCGGGCAGGGTGATGGCTACACCTTC.